Presented here are 28 T cell receptor beta chains from one specimen sequenced in a study of blood T cells in healthy people across ages (dated by TCRdb to about 2015). Receptors were amplified or captured by 5' RACE. A second PCR of about 7 to 12 cycles was run with a J-beta primer mix and a sample-barcoded 5' primer. TCRdb reprocessed the public reads (quality trimming at Q25 with fastp, clone calling with MiXCR) and kept in-frame beta chains. Entries are consolidated by CDR3 protein sequence, retaining the most common genes and DNA. This sample comprises 1.8 million or so distinct CDR3 sequences, approximately 40% of them detected only once. The top ten clonotypes cover roughly 24% of the sample. Source material: blood. All receptors derive from a human donor in good health.

This clonotype was seen a few times. CDR3 sequence reads: CASDTLAKNIQYF. The CDR3 nucleotides are TGTGCCAGCGACACCTTAGCCAAAAACATTCAGTACTTC. The V and J genes are TRBV2 and TRBJ2-4; D gene unclear. This CDR3 is 13 amino acids long. Looked up from germline, CDR1 is SNHLY and CDR2 is FYNNEI. Between the trimmed V and J ends, which lost 8 bases and 0 bases, there was a span of 8 bases.

V and J are TRBV29-1 and TRBJ1-2; tentative D call: TRBD1 (6 bases). Germline values: CDR1 SQVTM, CDR2 ANQGSEA. The CDR3 spans 17 residues. With 5 bases removed from V and 5 bases from J, the gap between germline ends came to 27 bases. The CDR3 sequence is CSVFGANPGTNLYGYTF. The CDR3 bases are TGCAGCGTTTTTGGGGCTAATCCAGGGACAAATTTATATGGCTACACCTTC. The full variable domain, its missing parts supplied by reference TRBV29-1 and TRBJ1-2, is SAVISQKPSRDICQRGTSLTIQCQVDSQVTMMFWYRQQPGQSLTLIATANQGSEATYESGFVIDKFPISRPNLTFSTLTVSNMSPEDSSIYLCSVFGANPGTNLYGYTFGSGTRLTVV.

This clonotype was recorded a few times. This chain connects TRBV5-5 to TRBJ1-5, with 7 bases fitting TRBD1. CDR3 size: 15 residues. Germline V gene sequence: CDR1 SGHKS, CDR2 YYEKEE (reference sequence). V was pared by 4 bases and J by 3 bases, with 7 bases of the junction left unmatched. CDR3 sequence: CASSGDRVNNQPQHF. The CDR3 DNA reads as TGTGCCAGCAGCGGTGACAGGGTTAACAATCAGCCCCAGCATTTT.

V is TRBV5-1 and J is TRBJ2-1, with D possibly TRBD2 on 8 matching bases. Germline CDR1 and CDR2: SGHRS and YFSETQ. The V gene lost 4 bases and the J gene lost 5 bases, with 16 bases spanning the gap. This CDR3 region has 15 residues. CDR3 protein: CASSHAGGLDNEQFF. As DNA, the CDR3 is TGCGCCAGCAGCCATGCAGGGGGACTAGACAATGAGCAGTTCTTC.

This clonotype has more than one count but fewer than ten. This sequence joins TRBV29-1 and TRBJ2-5; weak D call: TRBD2 (6 bases). The germline gives CDR1 SQVTM, CDR2 ANQGSEA. The CDR3 totals 13 residues. The V gene lost 4 bases and the J gene lost 5 bases, with 14 bases spanning the gap. The CDR3 nucleotides read TGCAGCGTTGCTCGCGGGGAAGTTGAGACCCAGTACTTC. Translation gives CSVARGEVETQYF. Together with reference TRBV29-1 and TRBJ2-5, the CDR3 gives the full variable domain: SAVISQKPSRDICQRGTSLTIQCQVDSQVTMMFWYRQQPGQSLTLIATANQGSEATYESGFVIDKFPISRPNLTFSTLTVSNMSPEDSSIYLCSVARGEVETQYFGPGTRLLVL.

There are a few counts of this clonotype. The J gene is TRBJ2-7, the V gene TRBV27; 9 nucleotides match TRBD2. The CDR3 totals 15 residues. V dropped 10 bases and J dropped 1; count of bases not matched to a gene: 11. Germline V CDR1 and CDR2: MNHEY, SMNVEV (reference sequence). DNA of the CDR3: TGTGCCACCTCGATCGGACTAGCGTCGTCCTACGAGCAGTACTTC. It codes for CATSIGLASSYEQYF.

This clonotype has more than one count but fewer than ten. CDR3: CASSQDRTMETQYF. The DNA of the CDR3 is TGCGCCAGCAGCCAAGATAGGACTATGGAGACCCAGTACTTC. This rearrangement joins TRBV4-3 to TRBJ2-5, with a weak D call TRBD2 (6 bases). This CDR3 is 14 amino acids long. Germline V gives CDR1 LGHNA, CDR2 YSLEER. V gave up 0 bases and J gave up 5 bases, with 10 bases separating them.

The CDR3 loop is CASSLVVGSSGGATDTQYF. DNA for the CDR3: TGTGCCAGCAGCTTAGTGGTCGGTTCGAGCGGGGGGGCCACAGATACGCAGTATTTT. The chain joins TRBV7-2 to TRBJ2-3; 10 bases match TRBD2. The trim removed 1 base at V and 2 bases at J, leaving 12 bases unmatched. The CDR3 runs 19 residues. CDR1 is SGHTA and CDR2 is FQGNSA in the germline V gene.

The rearrangement joins TRBV4-3 to TRBJ1-4, with 7 bases lining up with TRBD1. The CDR3 spans 20 residues. Trimming cost V 0 bases and J 5 bases; bases outside gene matches: 18. Germline V CDR1 and CDR2: LGHNA, YSLEER. CDR3 in amino acids: CASSQDWGRGRVMWNEKLFF. The CDR3 coding sequence is TGCGCCAGCAGCCAAGATTGGGGCAGGGGGAGAGTAATGTGGAATGAAAAACTGTTTTTT.

This clonotype was counted a few times. This chain links TRBV7-9 with TRBJ1-2, with TRBD1 matching over 10 bases. This CDR3 is 15 amino acids long. Germline V gives CDR1 SEHNR, CDR2 FQNEAQ (reference sequence). V shed 1 base and J 7 bases; nucleotides not matched to a gene: 6. The CDR3 here is CASSLDRTGGLGYTF. DNA for the CDR3: TGTGCCAGCAGCTTAGATAGGACAGGGGGACTTGGCTACACCTTC.

This chain joins TRBV3-1 and TRBJ2-7; D is possibly TRBD1 (6 bases). This CDR3 region has 17 residues. V was pared by 6 bases and J by 1 base, with 22 bases between. Germline V CDR1 and CDR2: LGHDT, YNNKEL (reference sequence). The CDR3 bases are TGTGCCAGCAGTCCTGACTTTAGACAGGCATATTCCTACGAGCAGTACTTC. Translating gives CASSPDFRQAYSYEQYF.

In its sample, this clonotype was seen a few times. V usage is TRBV4-1 and J usage is TRBJ2-3, with a possible D match to TRBD2 (6 bases). V shed 1 base and J shed 1 base, with 12 bases lying between them. The CDR3 is 16 amino acids. From germline, CDR1 is MGHRA and CDR2 YSYEKL. CDR3 DNA sequence: TGCGCCAGCAGCCAAGCGTGGCGGGGTCGCACAGATACGCAGTATTTT. The encoded protein is CASSQAWRGRTDTQYF.

The chain recombines TRBV20-1 with TRBJ1-3; the match to TRBD1 covers 7 bases. The CDR3 runs 13 residues. In germline, CDR1 is DFQATT, CDR2 SNEGSKA (reference sequence). The J segment lost 4 bases and the V segment lost 2 bases, leaving 2 bases of the junction unmatched. Here the CDR3 reads CSARQGVGNTIYF. In DNA, the CDR3 is TGCAGTGCTAGACAGGGGGTGGGAAACACCATATATTTT.

V and J are TRBV28 and TRBJ1-6; unclear D gene. V lost 4 bases, J lost 0 bases, and 13 bases lay in between. This CDR3 contains 17 residues. Germline V lookup: CDR1 MDHEN, CDR2 SYDVKM. The CDR3 sequence: CASSSPGPSSYNSPLHF. The CDR3 region has the DNA TGTGCCAGCAGTTCCCCAGGCCCGAGCTCCTATAATTCACCCCTCCACTTT.

The chain links TRBV12-3 or TRBV12-4 to TRBJ2-5; unclear D gene. The CDR3 contains 13 residues. Between the trimmed V and J ends, which lost 3 bases and 4 bases, there was a span of 9 bases. This CDR3 is CASSFIVGETQYF. DNA of the CDR3: TGTGCCAGCAGTTTTATAGTTGGAGAGACCCAGTACTTC.

The genes are TRBV9 and TRBJ1-5, with no clear D. CDR3 length: 14 amino acids. Germline V gene lookup returns CDR1 SGDLS and CDR2 YYNGEE. V lost 3 bases to trimming and J lost 0 bases, with 7 bases between them. For the CDR3, the DNA is TGTGCCAGCAGCGACCAGGATAGCAATCAGCCCCAGCATTTT. It encodes CASSDQDSNQPQHF.

This clonotype has only a few counts. The genes are TRBV7-9 and TRBJ1-1; no reliable D call. With 6 bases removed from V and 5 bases from J, the gap between germline ends came to 13 bases. Germline lookup yields CDR1 SEHNR and CDR2 FQNEAQ (reference sequence). CDR3 length: 13 residues. The DNA of the CDR3 is TGTGCCAGCAGACTCCTGGGGTTAACTGAAGCTTTCTTT. Amino acid sequence: CASRLLGLTEAFF.

The chain is built from TRBV28 and TRBJ1-2; tentatively, D is TRBD1 (5 bases). The V gene lost 4 bases and the J gene lost 5 bases, with 14 bases spanning the gap. The germline gives CDR1 MDHEN, CDR2 SYDVKM. This CDR3 is built from 14 residues. The CDR3 DNA reads as TGTGCCAGCAGTTCTGTGGGGCCCTTATATGGCTACACCTTC. Protein product: CASSSVGPLYGYTF.

V gene TRBV5-1 combines with J gene TRBJ2-7; 8 bases are a match to TRBD1. In germline, CDR1 is SGHRS, CDR2 YFSETQ. The CDR3 is made up of 14 amino acids. J lost 7 bases, V lost 4 bases, and 10 bases had no gene match. DNA for the CDR3: TGCGCCAGCAGCCACGGGACAGGATCAGGGGAGCAGTACTTC. Translation gives CASSHGTGSGEQYF.

This clonotype has only a few counts. The gene calls are TRBV25-1 and TRBJ1-5; D is possibly TRBD1 (5 bases). V lost 1 base, J lost 4 bases, and 11 bases lay in between. Germline loops: CDR1 MGHDK, CDR2 SYGVNS. The CDR3 runs 15 residues. This CDR3 reads CASSESGTENQPQHF. The DNA for the CDR3 is TGTGCCAGCAGTGAATCCGGGACCGAGAATCAGCCCCAGCATTTT.

The J gene is TRBJ2-5, the V gene TRBV7-2, with 8 bases that match TRBD1. The CDR3 totals 18 residues. Germline trimming cut 2 bases from V and 2 bases from J; bases unmatched to any gene: 13. Germline CDR1 SGHTA, CDR2 FQGNSA. CDR3: CASSLQGRGLVIQETQYF. The CDR3 DNA is TGTGCCAGCAGCTTACAAGGCAGGGGGCTTGTAATTCAAGAGACCCAGTACTTC.

The V and J genes are TRBV18 and TRBJ1-5; TRBD1 might be the D (6 bases). In germline, CDR1 is KGHSH, CDR2 LQKENI. The ends were cut back, 6 bases at V and 4 bases at J, with 16 bases in the middle. This CDR3 has 15 residues. CDR3 sequence (DNA): TGTGCCAGCTCGACGATGACAGGTTCAAATCAGCCCCAGCATTTT. It specifies CASSTMTGSNQPQHF.

This chain links TRBV25-1 with TRBJ2-3; D may be TRBD1 (7 bases). The CDR3 extends over 14 amino acids. The ends were cut back, 6 bases at V and 5 bases at J, with 15 bases in the middle. Looked up from germline, CDR1 is MGHDK and CDR2 is SYGVNS. CDR3 residues: CASRAGGLGDTQYF. The DNA of the CDR3 is TGTGCCAGCAGGGCAGGGGGGCTGGGAGATACGCAGTATTTT.

The gene calls are TRBV19 and TRBJ2-4, with D maybe TRBD1 (6 bases). CDR3 length equals 11 residues. V lost 8 bases and J lost 13, with 15 bases in between. The germline V gene encodes CDR1 LNHDA and CDR2 SQIVND (reference sequence). The CDR3 DNA sequence: TGTGCCAGTGGGGCCAGGGGTGTCCAGTACTTC. Its protein is CASGARGVQYF.

The gene calls are TRBV30 and TRBJ1-1; D call uncertain. The CDR3 has 16 residues. Germline assignment: CDR1 GTSNPN and CDR2 SVGIG (reference sequence). Between the trimmed V and J ends, which lost 0 bases and 0 bases, there was a span of 14 bases. The CDR3 coding sequence is TGTGCCTGGAGTGTACCGTATGAGGGAATGAACACTGAAGCTTTCTTT. This codes for CAWSVPYEGMNTEAFF.

This clonotype was found once. The chain combines TRBV29-1 with TRBJ2-1; D remains ambiguous. Trimming pared 7 bases from V and 0 bases from J, leaving 13 bases between. Germline values: CDR1 SQVTM, CDR2 ANQGSEA. The CDR3 covers 14 residues. CDR3 sequence reads: CSGKTPSSYNEQFF. In DNA form, the CDR3 reads TGCAGCGGGAAGACCCCTAGCTCCTACAATGAGCAGTTCTTC.

This clonotype was counted a few times. The chain has TRBV7-2 and TRBJ2-5; D is unclear. The V end lost 1 base, the J end lost 4 bases, and 16 bases lay between the germline ends. This CDR3 comprises 16 residues. Germline V CDR1 and CDR2: SGHTA, FQGNSA. For the CDR3, the DNA is TGTGCCAGCAGCTTAGGGAGTTTTCGCCCCGGAGAGACCCAGTACTTC. This gives the protein CASSLGSFRPGETQYF.

As concerns this clonotype: The CDR3 carries no conserved terminal phenylalanine or tryptophan, so it likely arises from a read error. The limits of the CDR3 on the DNA are not certain, so only TCRdb's listed CDR3 is given. The chain uses TRBV9 and TRBJ2-3; the table's TRBD2 call for D was not verified on the DNA. The V gene's germline CDR1 is SGDLS and CDR2 YYNGEE. The CDR3 length is 18 residues, termini included. The CDR3 spells CASSVEPSGLLLSDTLYC.